This entry concerns a single TCR beta chain. The antigen is not known. Generated by immunoSEQ multiplex PCR, the TCRdb table keeps only in-frame clones and is missing some. This table has some 100,000 clones, about 88% appearing once. The CDR3 sequence is 17 residues long. Per germline, CDR1 SGHRS and CDR2 YFSETQ. V gave up 4 bases and J gave up 3 bases; unmatched junction bases: 15. The data were obtained in a study of T cell responses to AZD1222 COVID-19 vaccine. Overall study findings and caveats: Targets within unmutated variant regions were reportedly found for nearly half of spike-specific TCRs. Among AZD1222 vaccinees, only 5 to 7 were seropositive at baseline. Two doses of AZD1222 preceded a rise in Spike-specific TCR breadth and depth.

This material consisted of peripheral blood, taken on day 0 of AZD1222 vaccination. This sequence was found in an adult in good health. This sequence joins TRBV5-1 and TRBJ2-5; TRBD1 matches 7 bases. CDR3 amino acids: CASSTTGYRDRKETQYF. CDR3 in DNA: TGCGCCAGCAGCACAACAGGGTACCGGGACAGAAAAGAGACCCAGTACTTC.